This T cell receptor (beta chain) came from a study of shared clonotypes between healthy human individuals. TCRdb's copy holds only in-frame clones and misses some; the assay was immunoSEQ multiplex PCR. The sample contains more than 2 million clones, around 95% of which appear only once. The naive CD8 population came from CD45RO-negative cells selected for CCR7, without terminally differentiated effector memory CD45RA+ cells. Trimming cost V 0 bases and J 7 bases, with 13 bases left between them. The CDR3 extends over 15 amino acids. Per the germline V gene, CDR1 is LNHNV and CDR2 is YYDKDF (reference sequence).

V and J are TRBV15 and TRBJ1-5; TRBD1 is a possible D gene (6 bases). The sample taken for sequencing was naive CD8+ T cells from PBMCs. The TCR originated in a man between 18 and 29 years old in good health. Some clones in this sample may be carry-over from other donors' samples. CDR3 DNA sequence: TGTGCCACCAGCAGAGATCGGGGGGCAGGGCAGCCCCAGCATTTT. Its protein is CATSRDRGAGQPQHF. Using reference TRBV15 and TRBJ1-5 for the parts outside the CDR3, the full variable domain is DAMVIQNPRYQVTQFGKPVTLSCSQTLNHNVMYWYQQKSSQAPKLLFHYYDKDFNNEADTPDNFQSRRPNTSFCFLDIRSPGLGDTAMYLCATSRDRGAGQPQHFGDGTRLSIL.